A selection of T cell receptor beta chains follows, all from one sample in a study of T cell repertoires in cytomegalovirus infection. TCRdb used MiXCR to reprocess the reads, holding one entry per CDR3 protein. The table records around 210,000 distinct CDR3 sequences, approximately 6.7% of them present only once. The sample was PBMCs. These TCRs come from a human donor in good health (CMV status not recorded). Some clones in this sample may be carry-over from other donors' samples. Each CDR3 is given with its conserved first and last residue. Each record gives: D gene, clone size, V gene, J gene, CDR3 length, CDR3 DNA, CDR3 protein. The D gene is left open where the match is weak. Rows give clone size only sometimes, using once, few, many, or a class for an expanded clone.

d_gene: TRBD1; abundance: -; v_gene: TRBV20-1; j_gene: TRBJ2-7; len: 16; CDR3nt: TGCAGTGCTAGTGTTACCGGGACAGCATCCTCCTACGAGCAGTACTTC; CDR3aa: CSASVTGTASSYEQYF
d_gene: -; abundance: many; v_gene: TRBV11-2; j_gene: TRBJ1-1; len: 13; CDR3nt: TGTGCCAGCAGCTTAGCGGGGAACACTGAAGCTTTCTTT; CDR3aa: CASSLAGNTEAFF
d_gene: -; abundance: -; v_gene: TRBV7-2; j_gene: TRBJ2-5; len: 13; CDR3nt: TGTGCCATCAGCCCCAGAGGGTGGAAGACCCAGTACTTC; CDR3aa: CAISPRGWKTQYF
d_gene: TRBD1; abundance: many; v_gene: TRBV20-1; j_gene: TRBJ1-2; len: 12; CDR3nt: TGCAGTGGCCCAGACAGGGGTTATGGCTACACCTTC; CDR3aa: CSGPDRGYGYTF
d_gene: -; abundance: many; v_gene: TRBV20-1; j_gene: TRBJ2-7; len: 13; CDR3nt: TGCAGTGCTCCCCGGGACGGTTCCTACGAGCAGTACTTC; CDR3aa: CSAPRDGSYEQYF
d_gene: -; abundance: many; v_gene: TRBV6-1; j_gene: TRBJ2-3; len: 14; CDR3nt: TGTGCCAGCAGTGAAAAGTCCCCCACAGATACGCAGTATTTT; CDR3aa: CASSEKSPTDTQYF
d_gene: -; abundance: many; v_gene: TRBV4-3; j_gene: TRBJ2-7; len: 14; CDR3nt: TGCGCCAGCAGCCAAGAACAGGCGTCCTACGAGCAGTACTTC; CDR3aa: CASSQEQASYEQYF
d_gene: -; abundance: many; v_gene: TRBV20-1; j_gene: TRBJ1-6; len: 17; CDR3nt: TGCAGTGCTAGCAAAGCCGGGACCCCCTTGGGTAATTCACCCCTCCACTTT; CDR3aa: CSASKAGTPLGNSPLHF
d_gene: -; abundance: few; v_gene: TRBV30; j_gene: TRBJ2-2; len: 14; CDR3nt: TGTGCCTGGAGTGTGACAGCGAAGGCCGGGGAGCTGTTTTTT; CDR3aa: CAWSVTAKAGELFF
d_gene: TRBD1; abundance: few; v_gene: TRBV12-5; j_gene: TRBJ1-1; len: 19; CDR3nt: TGTGCTAGTGGTTCGGAACCTATTTCAGGGGGCGGGGGGAACACTGAAGCTTTCTTT; CDR3aa: CASGSEPISGGGGNTEAFF
d_gene: TRBD2; abundance: many; v_gene: TRBV20-1; j_gene: TRBJ2-3; len: 15; CDR3nt: TGCAGTGCTAGTCCCCGGACTAGCTTCTTGGATACGCAGTATTTT; CDR3aa: CSASPRTSFLDTQYF
d_gene: TRBD1; abundance: -; v_gene: TRBV6-5; j_gene: TRBJ1-2; len: 16; CDR3nt: TGTGCCAGCCGGGTACAAGGACAGGGCAAAGCCTATGGCTACACCTTC; CDR3aa: CASRVQGQGKAYGYTF
d_gene: -; abundance: many; v_gene: TRBV12-5; j_gene: TRBJ2-6; len: 15; CDR3nt: TGTGCTAGTGGTTTTACAGGATCTGGGGCCAACGTCCTGACTTTC; CDR3aa: CASGFTGSGANVLTF
d_gene: -; abundance: many; v_gene: TRBV14; j_gene: TRBJ1-5; len: 12; CDR3nt: TGTGCCAGCAGCCAAGGGAGGGAGCCCCAGCATTTT; CDR3aa: CASSQGREPQHF
d_gene: TRBD2; abundance: many; v_gene: TRBV11-2; j_gene: TRBJ2-5; len: 16; CDR3nt: TGTGCCAGCAGCTTTCGACTAGCGGGGTCGGGCGAGACCCAGTACTTC; CDR3aa: CASSFRLAGSGETQYF
d_gene: TRBD2; abundance: many; v_gene: TRBV6-6; j_gene: TRBJ2-1; len: 14; CDR3nt: TGTGCCAGCGATCTAGCGGGGGGCCTCAATGAGCAGTTCTTC; CDR3aa: CASDLAGGLNEQFF
d_gene: TRBD1; abundance: many; v_gene: TRBV20-1; j_gene: TRBJ1-6; len: 14; CDR3nt: TGCAGTGCAAACAGGGGCATCTATAATTCACCCCTCCACTTT; CDR3aa: CSANRGIYNSPLHF
d_gene: TRBD1; abundance: -; v_gene: TRBV18; j_gene: TRBJ1-2; len: 16; CDR3nt: TGTGCCAGCTCACCTTTATTGGGGACAGTCAACTATGGCTACACCTTC; CDR3aa: CASSPLLGTVNYGYTF
d_gene: TRBD2; abundance: many; v_gene: TRBV4-3; j_gene: TRBJ2-1; len: 16; CDR3nt: TGCGCCAGCAGCCAGGAGACTAGCGGGGGGGCCAATGAGCAGTTCTTC; CDR3aa: CASSQETSGGANEQFF
d_gene: -; abundance: many; v_gene: TRBV4-1; j_gene: TRBJ2-4; len: 19; CDR3nt: TGCGCCAGCAGCCAAGGAGAAGGATTAATCAGCCGTACCAAAAACATTCAGTACTTC; CDR3aa: CASSQGEGLISRTKNIQYF
d_gene: TRBD1; abundance: -; v_gene: TRBV12-3/TRBV12-4; j_gene: TRBJ2-7; len: 14; CDR3nt: TGTGCCAGCACCCCGACAGGGCCATTTTACGAGCAGTACTTC; CDR3aa: CASTPTGPFYEQYF
d_gene: TRBD2; abundance: -; v_gene: TRBV12-3/TRBV12-4; j_gene: TRBJ2-1; len: 16; CDR3nt: TGTGCCAGCAGTTTTGCTAGCGGGGCAACACACAATGAGCAGTTCTTC; CDR3aa: CASSFASGATHNEQFF
d_gene: -; abundance: many; v_gene: TRBV20-1; j_gene: TRBJ2-4; len: 13; CDR3nt: TGCAGTGCTAGGGACTCCCTGGGGAACATTCAGTACTTC; CDR3aa: CSARDSLGNIQYF
d_gene: TRBD1; abundance: many; v_gene: TRBV28; j_gene: TRBJ2-7; len: 16; CDR3nt: TGTGCCAGCAGTCCCCATGGACAGGTCCTTTCCTACGAGCAGTACTTC; CDR3aa: CASSPHGQVLSYEQYF
d_gene: -; abundance: many; v_gene: TRBV28; j_gene: TRBJ2-7; len: 11; CDR3nt: TGTGCCAGCAGTTGGTTCGCCGAGCAGTACTTC; CDR3aa: CASSWFAEQYF
d_gene: TRBD1; abundance: many; v_gene: TRBV11-2; j_gene: TRBJ2-7; len: 14; CDR3nt: TGTGCCAGCAGCTCACAGACAGGGGACTACGAGCAGTACTTC; CDR3aa: CASSSQTGDYEQYF
d_gene: TRBD1; abundance: many; v_gene: TRBV7-2; j_gene: TRBJ1-2; len: 15; CDR3nt: TGTGCCAGCAGCGTGAGACAGGGGCCCAACTATGGCTACACCTTC; CDR3aa: CASSVRQGPNYGYTF
d_gene: -; abundance: many; v_gene: TRBV6-1; j_gene: TRBJ2-7; len: 15; CDR3nt: TGTGCCAGCAAACTAGCAGGCCCTACTCTCTACGAGCAGTACTTC; CDR3aa: CASKLAGPTLYEQYF
d_gene: -; abundance: many; v_gene: TRBV11-3; j_gene: TRBJ2-1; len: 15; CDR3nt: TGTGCCAGCAGCTTAGACTCCTACTCCTACAATGAGCAGTTCTTC; CDR3aa: CASSLDSYSYNEQFF
d_gene: TRBD1; abundance: many; v_gene: TRBV11-2; j_gene: TRBJ2-5; len: 16; CDR3nt: TGTGCCAGCAGCCCCCAGGGACAGGGGCTCTTGAAGACCCAGTACTTC; CDR3aa: CASSPQGQGLLKTQYF
d_gene: -; abundance: many; v_gene: TRBV5-4; j_gene: TRBJ1-1; len: 14; CDR3nt: TGTGCCAGCAGCTTGGATTTGGATTGGACTGAAGCTTTCTTT; CDR3aa: CASSLDLDWTEAFF
d_gene: TRBD1; abundance: many; v_gene: TRBV7-9; j_gene: TRBJ1-2; len: 14; CDR3nt: TGTGCCAGCAGCCCGGGACAGGTTAAAAGTGGCTACACCTTC; CDR3aa: CASSPGQVKSGYTF
d_gene: -; abundance: many; v_gene: TRBV10-2; j_gene: TRBJ1-1; len: 13; CDR3nt: TGCGCCAGCAAAGGGGACGGGAACACTGAAGCTTTCTTT; CDR3aa: CASKGDGNTEAFF
d_gene: -; abundance: many; v_gene: TRBV7-2; j_gene: TRBJ1-1; len: 16; CDR3nt: TGTGCCAGCTCACTGCGGGCAGGGATAATGAACACTGAAGCTTTCTTT; CDR3aa: CASSLRAGIMNTEAFF
d_gene: TRBD1; abundance: many; v_gene: TRBV7-2; j_gene: TRBJ2-5; len: 14; CDR3nt: TGTGCCAGCAGCTTCGACAGGGCCCAAGAGACCCAGTACTTC; CDR3aa: CASSFDRAQETQYF
d_gene: -; abundance: -; v_gene: TRBV25-1; j_gene: TRBJ1-3; len: 15; CDR3nt: TGTGCCAGCAGCGACACACGGAGCTCTGGAAACACCATATATTTT; CDR3aa: CASSDTRSSGNTIYF
d_gene: -; abundance: many; v_gene: TRBV6-1; j_gene: TRBJ1-1; len: 12; CDR3nt: TGTGCCAGCAGTTCCGCCGCAGGAGAAGCTTTCTTT; CDR3aa: CASSSAAGEAFF
d_gene: -; abundance: many; v_gene: TRBV30; j_gene: TRBJ2-4; len: 14; CDR3nt: TGTGCCTGGAGTGTAAGGACAGCTACAAACATTCAGTACTTC; CDR3aa: CAWSVRTATNIQYF
d_gene: -; abundance: many; v_gene: TRBV7-2; j_gene: TRBJ1-1; len: 15; CDR3nt: TGTGCCAGCAGCTTCCTGGGACGGCAGGGCACTGAAGCTTTCTTT; CDR3aa: CASSFLGRQGTEAFF
d_gene: TRBD2; abundance: few; v_gene: TRBV20-1; j_gene: TRBJ2-2; len: 15; CDR3nt: TGCAGCATCGTTCTAGCGGGGGATTCAACCGGGGAGCTGTTTTTT; CDR3aa: CSIVLAGDSTGELFF
d_gene: -; abundance: many; v_gene: TRBV7-2; j_gene: TRBJ2-7; len: 14; CDR3nt: TGTGCCAGCAGCTTTGGTCAGGGACCTTACGAGCAGTACTTC; CDR3aa: CASSFGQGPYEQYF
d_gene: -; abundance: few; v_gene: TRBV5-1; j_gene: TRBJ2-2; len: 14; CDR3nt: TGCGCCACCCACGAGAGGGGGGACACCGGGGAGCTGTTTTTT; CDR3aa: CATHERGDTGELFF
d_gene: -; abundance: many; v_gene: TRBV20-1; j_gene: TRBJ1-1; len: 13; CDR3nt: TGCAGTGCTAGATATTCGGGGATCACTGAAGCTTTCTTT; CDR3aa: CSARYSGITEAFF
d_gene: -; abundance: few; v_gene: TRBV20-1; j_gene: TRBJ2-7; len: 14; CDR3nt: TGCAGTGCTCTCCCTCGCGGAGTCTCCTACGAGCAGTACTTC; CDR3aa: CSALPRGVSYEQYF
d_gene: -; abundance: many; v_gene: TRBV29-1; j_gene: TRBJ2-7; len: 11; CDR3nt: TGCAGCGTTGAAGGTGCCTACGAGCAGTACTTC; CDR3aa: CSVEGAYEQYF